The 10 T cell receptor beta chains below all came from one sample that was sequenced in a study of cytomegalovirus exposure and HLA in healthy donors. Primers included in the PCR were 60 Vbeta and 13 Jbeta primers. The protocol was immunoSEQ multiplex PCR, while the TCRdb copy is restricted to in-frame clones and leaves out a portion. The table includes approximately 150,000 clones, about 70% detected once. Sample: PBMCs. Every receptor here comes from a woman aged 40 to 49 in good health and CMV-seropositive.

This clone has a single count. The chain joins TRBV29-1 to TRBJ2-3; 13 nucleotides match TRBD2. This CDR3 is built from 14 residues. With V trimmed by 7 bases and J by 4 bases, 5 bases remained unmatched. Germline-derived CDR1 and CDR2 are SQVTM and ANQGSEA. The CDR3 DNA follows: TGCAGCGCGACTAGCGGGGGGCCGGCAGATACGCAGTATTTT. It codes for CSATSGGPADTQYF.

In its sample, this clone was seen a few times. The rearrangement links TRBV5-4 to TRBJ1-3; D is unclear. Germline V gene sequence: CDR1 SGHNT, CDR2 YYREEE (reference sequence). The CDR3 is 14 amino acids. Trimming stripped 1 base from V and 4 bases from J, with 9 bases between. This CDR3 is CASSLWEVGNTIYF. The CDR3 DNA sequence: TGTGCCAGCAGCTTGTGGGAGGTCGGAAACACCATATATTTT.

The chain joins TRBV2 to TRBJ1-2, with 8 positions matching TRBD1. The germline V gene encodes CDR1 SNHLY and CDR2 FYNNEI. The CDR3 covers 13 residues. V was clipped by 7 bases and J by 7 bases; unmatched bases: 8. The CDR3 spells CASNKQGEGGYTF. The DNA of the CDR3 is TGTGCCAGCAATAAACAGGGGGAGGGTGGCTACACCTTC.

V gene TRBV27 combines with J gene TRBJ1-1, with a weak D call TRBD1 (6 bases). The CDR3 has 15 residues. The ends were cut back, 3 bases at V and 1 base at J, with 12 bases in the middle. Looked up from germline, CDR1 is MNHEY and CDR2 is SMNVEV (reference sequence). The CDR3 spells CASSLVGGTNTEAFF. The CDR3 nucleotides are TGTGCCAGCAGTTTGGTTGGGGGCACGAACACTGAAGCTTTCTTT.

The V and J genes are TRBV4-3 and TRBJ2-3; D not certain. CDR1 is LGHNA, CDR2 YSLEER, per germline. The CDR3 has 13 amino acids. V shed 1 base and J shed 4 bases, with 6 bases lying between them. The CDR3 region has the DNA TGCGCCAGCAGCCAAGCCTTAGCAGATACGCAGTATTTT. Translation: CASSQALADTQYF.

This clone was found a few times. The CDR3 DNA reads as TGCGCCAGCAGAAAGACAGGGATCGAGACCCAGTACTTC. Protein product: CASRKTGIETQYF. This chain connects TRBV10-1 to TRBJ2-5; 7 positions match TRBD1. V trimming: 6 bases; J trimming: 5 bases; junction bases outside the gene matches: 6. CDR1 and CDR2 (germline): WNHNN, SYGVQD (reference sequence). This CDR3 region has 13 residues.

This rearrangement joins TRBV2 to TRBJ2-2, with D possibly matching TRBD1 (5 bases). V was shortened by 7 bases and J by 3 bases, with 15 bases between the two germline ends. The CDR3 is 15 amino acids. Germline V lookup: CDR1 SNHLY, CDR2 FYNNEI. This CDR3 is CASKNLGQDTGELFF. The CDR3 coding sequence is TGTGCCAGCAAAAATCTGGGGCAGGACACCGGGGAGCTGTTTTTT. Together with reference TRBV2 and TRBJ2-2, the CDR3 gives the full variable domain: EPEVTQTPSHQVTQMGQEVILRCVPISNHLYFYWYRQILGQKVEFLVSFYNNEISEKSEIFDDQFSVERPDGSNFTLKIRSTKLEDSAMYFCASKNLGQDTGELFFGEGSRLTVL.

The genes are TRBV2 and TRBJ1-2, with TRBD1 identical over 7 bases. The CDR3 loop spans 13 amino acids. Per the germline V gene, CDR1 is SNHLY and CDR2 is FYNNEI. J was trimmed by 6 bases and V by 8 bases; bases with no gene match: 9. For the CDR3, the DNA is TGTGCCAGCCTACGACAGGGCGAGAATGGCTACACCTTC. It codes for CASLRQGENGYTF.

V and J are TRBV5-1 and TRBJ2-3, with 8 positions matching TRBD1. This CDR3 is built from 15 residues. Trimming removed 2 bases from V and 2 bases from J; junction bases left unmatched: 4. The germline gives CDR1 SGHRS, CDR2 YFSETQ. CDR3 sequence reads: CASSLQGGVTDTQYF. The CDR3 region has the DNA TGCGCCAGCAGCTTACAGGGGGGTGTCACAGATACGCAGTATTTT.

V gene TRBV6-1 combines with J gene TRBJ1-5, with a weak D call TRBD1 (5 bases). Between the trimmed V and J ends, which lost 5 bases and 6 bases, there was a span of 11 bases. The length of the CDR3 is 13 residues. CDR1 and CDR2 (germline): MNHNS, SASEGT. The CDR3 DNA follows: TGTGCCAGCAGTCGGCAGGGTACTCAGCCCCAGCATTTT. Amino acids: CASSRQGTQPQHF.